These T cell receptor beta chains were read from a single sample in a study of blood T cell repertoires in COVID-19. Clones were sequenced by immunoSEQ multiplex PCR, and TCRdb holds only the in-frame ones, with some missing. The sample contains approximately 45,000 clones, approximately 90% of which appear only once. Source material: peripheral blood. The receptors were gathered from a middle-aged man with active COVID-19. Both conserved end residues are part of each CDR3. D genes are given only for firm matches. Size is omitted from some rows. Given values are once, few, many or a class for expanded clones.

J | size | V | D | CDR3 | DNA
TRBJ2-5 | - | TRBV27 | - | CASSLLSHRSQETQYF | TGTGCCAGCAGTCTACTCTCCCACAGGAGCCAAGAGACCCAGTACTTC
TRBJ2-3 | - | TRBV5-1 | TRBD2 | CASSLWRGGTDTQYF | TGCGCCAGCAGCTTGTGGCGGGGGGGCACAGATACGCAGTATTTT
TRBJ2-7 | - | TRBV25-1 | TRBD1 | CASSEYFGTGKDEQYF | TGTGCCAGCAGTGAATATTTCGGGACAGGGAAGGACGAGCAGTACTTC
TRBJ2-7 | - | TRBV28 | - | CASRGQGVLAGGYEQYF | TGTGCCAGCAGAGGACAGGGGGTTTTAGCGGGAGGGTACGAGCAGTACTTC
TRBJ2-1 | once | TRBV7-6 | - | CASSLGRLAPRDNEQFF | TGTGCCAGCAGCCTAGGGAGGCTAGCGCCACGAGACAATGAGCAGTTCTTC
TRBJ2-3 | - | TRBV2 | TRBD2 | CASSEGWTSGDTQYF | TGTGCCAGCAGTGAAGGGTGGACTAGCGGAGATACGCAGTATTTT
TRBJ1-4 | few | TRBV6-1 | - | CASSERGSGEKLFF | TGTGCCAGCAGTGAACGGGGGTCTGGTGAAAAACTGTTTTTT
TRBJ1-4 | - | TRBV5-1 | TRBD1 | CASSSTGAATNEKLFF | TGCGCCAGCAGTTCTACAGGGGCGGCAACTAATGAAAAACTGTTTTTT
TRBJ1-5 | - | TRBV3-1/TRBV3-2 | - | CASSQVEQPQHF | TGTGCCAGCAGCCAAGTGGAGCAGCCCCAGCATTTT
TRBJ2-1 | - | TRBV7-2 | TRBD2 | CASSSGLARDEQFF | TGTGCCAGCAGCTCTGGACTAGCTAGGGATGAGCAGTTCTTC
TRBJ1-3 | few | TRBV5-4 | - | CASSPAGMVTSGNTIYF | TGTGCCAGCAGCCCCGCCGGTATGGTTACCTCTGGAAACACCATATATTTT
TRBJ1-2 | - | TRBV4-1 | - | CASSQQGLGGYGYTF | TGCGCCAGCAGCCAACAAGGGCTCGGCGGGTATGGCTACACCTTC
TRBJ2-1 | - | TRBV11-2 | TRBD1 | CASSSDRGNEQFF | TGTGCCAGCAGTTCCGACAGGGGCAATGAGCAGTTCTTC
TRBJ2-2 | - | TRBV2 | - | CASSETAGELFF | TGTGCCAGCAGTGAAACGGCCGGGGAGCTGTTTTTT
TRBJ1-2 | few | TRBV7-9 | TRBD1 | CASSSHPMTGANYGYTF | TGTGCCAGCAGCTCTCACCCGATGACAGGGGCTAACTATGGCTACACCTTC
TRBJ2-7 | - | TRBV5-6 | TRBD2 | CASSSRALAGRLPGEQYF | TGTGCCAGCAGCTCGAGAGCACTAGCGGGTCGATTACCCGGCGAGCAGTACTTC
TRBJ2-4 | - | TRBV19 | - | CASSIAAGKNIQYF | TGTGCCAGTAGTATTGCGGCAGGGAAAAACATTCAGTACTTC
TRBJ2-7 | - | TRBV28 | - | CASSSNSGGAWNEQYF | TGTGCCAGCAGTTCTAACAGTGGAGGGGCCTGGAACGAGCAGTACTTC
TRBJ1-4 | - | TRBV2 | TRBD1 | CASSKDRPTTNEKLFF | TGTGCCAGCAGTAAGGACAGGCCGACAACTAATGAAAAACTGTTTTTT
TRBJ2-3 | - | TRBV30 | TRBD2 | CAWSLGAGVTTDTQYF | TGTGCCTGGAGCCTAGGGGCGGGAGTAACCACAGATACGCAGTATTTT
TRBJ2-1 | - | TRBV18 | - | CASSRAHSEGNEQFF | TGTGCCAGCTCACGAGCACACTCAGAGGGTAATGAGCAGTTCTTC
TRBJ1-2 | - | TRBV28 | TRBD1 | CASSPASGQGAAHGYTF | TGTGCCAGCAGTCCCGCCTCCGGACAGGGGGCTGCGCATGGCTACACCTTC
TRBJ1-2 | few | TRBV5-6 | TRBD1 | CASSPDRGRLDYGYTF | TGTGCCAGCAGCCCGGACAGGGGGCGGCTTGACTATGGCTACACCTTC
TRBJ1-3 | - | TRBV30 | - | CAWKRGLGNTIYF | TGTGCCTGGAAGCGAGGGCTTGGAAACACCATATATTTT
TRBJ1-2 | - | TRBV25-1 | TRBD1 | CASRQGAEGYGYTF | TGTGCCAGCAGACAGGGGGCGGAGGGGTATGGCTACACCTTC
TRBJ2-1 | - | TRBV7-3 | TRBD2 | CASSLTPRLAGVTEQFF | TGTGCCAGCAGCTTAACGCCTAGACTAGCGGGAGTTACTGAGCAGTTCTTC
TRBJ1-6 | - | TRBV5-1 | - | CASSLAGSNSGSPLHF | TGCGCCAGCAGCTTGGCCGGATCGAATTCGGGATCACCCCTCCACTTT
TRBJ2-1 | once | TRBV18 | TRBD1 | CASSPGQGLSYNEQFF | TGTGCCAGCTCACCCGGACAGGGTTTATCCTACAATGAGCAGTTCTTC